This TCR beta chain is from a study of low-dose radiotherapy and immunotherapy resistance in tumors. For the study at large: The 200 mg/m2 dose of intravenous cyclophosphamide was given every two weeks, one day before radiation and immunotherapy. With cycle 1 day 1 as the start, patients took oral aspirin 300 mg daily for four cycles.

This clonotype has at least ten counts. First-strand cDNA relied on TRAV- and TRBV-specific primers spanning alpha and beta chains. Using a constant-region primer together with a V-primer adapter, TCRs were subjected to around 20 PCR cycles of amplification. Through in vitro transcription, the mRNA that had been isolated was amplified. Each CDR3 protein is one row after TCRdb ran MiXCR on the reads. The top ten hold approximately 1.5% of the sample, which has around 80,000 distinct CDR3 sequences, about 17% seen once. This CDR3 region has 15 residues. The germline V gene has CDR1 MDHEN and CDR2 SYDVKM. Between the trimmed V and J ends, which lost 4 bases and 2 bases, there was a span of 15 bases. Regarding time point: after trial treatment. Documented treatment: LDRT plus nivolumab, ipilimumab, low-dose cyclophosphamide and aspirin (RACIN trial). All eligible patients presented with advanced solid tumors that contained no tumor-infiltrating lymphocytes.

V and J are TRBV28 and TRBJ2-7; D is unclear. The source was PBMCs, collected after low-dose radiotherapy plus immunotherapy. This clonotype originated in a male donor with prostate cancer. CDR3 in amino acids: CASSSPRRGTYEQYF. CDR3 DNA: TGTGCCAGCAGTTCCCCCCGGAGAGGAACCTACGAGCAGTACTTC.